Sequencing of this T cell receptor (beta chain) was carried out in a study of shared clonotypes between healthy human individuals. General study results and limits: Larger estimated richness was generally seen in naive subsets than in memory subsets. It was expected that sequencing depth would affect clonotype sharing among donors. The sampled material consisted only of blood, and tissue repertoires are likely to differ. Unshared clonotypes carried lower generation probabilities than those common to all four donors.

Regarding this clone: The target antigen is unknown.

Assay: immunoSEQ multiplex PCR; the TCRdb copy retains only in-frame clones and omits some. The table includes about 1 million clones, more than 65% detected once. Germline lookup yields CDR1 MDHEN and CDR2 SYDVKM. This CDR3 is 16 amino acids long. Between the trimmed V and J ends, which lost 5 bases and 2 bases, there was a span of 18 bases. The chain links TRBV28 to TRBJ2-5; D is unclear. The TCR comes from a man younger than 30 in good health. The sequenced material came from memory CD4+ T cells sorted from blood. Described subset: CD45RA-negative fraction. The CDR3 DNA reads as TGTGCCAGCAGTACTCAATCAGTTGAGAGGCAAGAGACCCAGTACTTC. Amino acids: CASSTQSVERQETQYF.